The 5 T cell receptor beta chains below come from one sample, sequenced in a study of blood T cells in healthy people across ages (dated by TCRdb to the mid-2010s). To prepare the library, 5' RACE was applied. These reads were obtained on an Illumina HiSeq 2500. A second PCR of about 6 to 12 cycles was run with a J-beta primer mix and a sample-barcoded 5' primer. TCRdb reran the public reads through fastp at Q25 and MiXCR, keeping productive beta chains. CDR3 protein duplicates are merged, each entry listing the most common genes and DNA. The table for this sample lists over 1.5 million distinct CDR3 sequences; about 50% of them were counted only once. Of the sample, approximately 2.1% falls within the top ten clones. Material: blood. The receptors originated from a woman in her forties in good health.

V gene TRBV6-5 combines with J gene TRBJ2-7; weak D call: TRBD1 (6 bases). V was clipped by 6 bases and J by 3 bases, with 15 bases between them. The CDR3 runs to 14 residues. Germline V gene lookup returns CDR1 MNHEY and CDR2 SVGAGI. The CDR3 spells CASRIGGTDYEQYF. The CDR3 DNA follows: TGTGCCAGCAGGATAGGGGGTACCGACTACGAGCAGTACTTC.

The genes are TRBV27 and TRBJ1-2; D is uncertain. V lost 8 bases and J lost 4, with 17 bases in between. Germline V gene data show CDR1 as MNHEY and CDR2 as SMNVEV (reference sequence). This CDR3 has 14 residues. The CDR3 loop is CASRTPTPLYGYTF. The CDR3 DNA reads as TGTGCCAGCCGCACCCCGACACCCCTCTATGGCTACACCTTC.

A few counts support this clonotype. This sequence joins TRBV7-2 and TRBJ2-3; 8 bases match TRBD2. Trimming removed 5 bases from V and 1 base from J; junction bases left unmatched: 8. The CDR3 is made up of 16 amino acids. In germline, CDR1 is SGHTA, CDR2 FQGNSA. CDR3 loop: CASSAERRGGTDTQYF. CDR3 DNA sequence: TGTGCCAGCAGCGCCGAACGGCGGGGGGGCACAGATACGCAGTATTTT.

The V call is TRBV6-6, the J call TRBJ1-2; D not resolved. Germline lookup yields CDR1 MNHNY and CDR2 SVGAGI (reference sequence). Trimming stripped 2 bases from V and 3 bases from J, with 7 bases between. This CDR3 is 13 amino acids long. CDR3 nucleotides: TGTGCCAGCAGTTACGATATCTACTATGGCTACACCTTC. This translates into CASSYDIYYGYTF.

The chain recombines TRBV27 with TRBJ2-5, with D possibly being TRBD1 (6 bases). Between the trimmed V and J ends, which lost 7 bases and 0 bases, there was a span of 15 bases. Looked up from germline, CDR1 is MNHEY and CDR2 is SMNVEV (reference sequence). The CDR3 loop spans 15 amino acids. CDR3 bases: TGTGCCAGCAAATCGTTGGGGGCGTACCAAGAGACCCAGTACTTC. Translation gives CASKSLGAYQETQYF.